This is a list of T cell receptor beta chains from one sample in a study of tumor-infiltrating lymphocytes in primary liver carcinoma. TCRdb ran MiXCR on the multiplex PCR reads and lists one entry per CDR3 protein. The sample contains around 330,000 distinct CDR3 sequences, less than 75% of which appear only once. Specimen: peripheral blood. The source is a man aged 40-50 years with primary liver carcinoma and hepatitis B virus infection. Both conserved end residues are part of each CDR3. D genes are given only for firm matches. Size is stated for part of the rows, as once, few or many counts, or as a class when the clone is expanded.

abundance,d_gene,v_gene,j_gene,CDR3aa,CDR3nt
.,.,TRBV5-4,TRBJ2-7,CASSLETSRQGSYVQCF,TGTGCCAGCAGCTTGGAAACGTCGCGTCAAGGCTCCTACGTGCAGTGCTTC
.,.,TRBV14,TRBJ2-3,CASSQDRAPTDAQYF,TGTGCCAGCAGCCAAGATCGCGCCCCGACAGATGCACAGTATTTT
once,.,TRBV11-2,TRBJ2-2,CASSAKRLTNTGELCF,TGTGCCAGCAGCGCCAAGCGGCTAACGAACACCGGGGAGCTGTGTTTT
many,.,TRBV6-2/TRBV6-3,TRBJ2-7,CASSSTSSYEQYF,TGTGCCAGCAGTTCGACTAGTTCCTACGAGCAGTACTTC
.,TRBD1,TRBV7-9,TRBJ1-2,CASNLATEGTAYGCTF,TGTGCCAGCAACTTAGCGACTGAAGGGACAGCTTATGGCTGCACCTTC
.,TRBD1,TRBV11-1,TRBJ2-3,CASSSRGLGDDTQYF,TGTGCCAGCAGCTCCAGGGGGCTGGGTGATGATACGCAGTATTTT
.,.,TRBV10-2,TRBJ2-7,CASSGALYHEEYF,TGCGCCAGCAGTGGGGCACTCTACCACGAGGAGTACTTC
.,.,TRBV10-2,TRBJ1-2,CASSEAGFYGYTF,TGCGCCAGCAGTGAGGCAGGCTTCTATGGCTACACCTTC
many,.,TRBV29-1,TRBJ1-1,CSVGPRREAFF,TGCAGCGTTGGCCCCCGGCGGGAAGCTTTCTTT
.,TRBD1,TRBV12-3/TRBV12-4,TRBJ2-7,CTSRGIRTRQYSSYEQYF,TGTACCAGCAGGGGGATCCGCACTCGACAGTATAGCTCCTACGAGCAGTACTTC
.,.,TRBV10-2,TRBJ2-5,CASRQATETQYF,TGCGCCAGCAGACAGGCGACGGAGACCCAATACTTC
.,.,TRBV28,TRBJ1-2,CASSGNGYTF,TGTGCCAGCAGTGGGAATGGCTACACCTTC
.,TRBD1,TRBV6-6,TRBJ2-6,CARSKHSGTASSGANVLTF,TGTGCCCGCAGTAAACACTCCGGGACAGCTAGCTCTGGGGCCAACGTCCTGACTTTC
.,TRBD2,TRBV10-3,TRBJ2-3,CATGAGVVTDTRYF,TGTGCCACCGGGGCGGGGGTGGTCACAGATACGCGGTATTTT
.,.,TRBV29-1,TRBJ2-1,CGVVRATNEQFF,TGCGGCGTTGTTAGGGCTACCAATGAGCAGTTCTTC
.,.,TRBV29-1,TRBJ1-1,CSVSAGCGMGTEAYF,TGCAGCGTTTCGGCAGGGTGTGGAATGGGAACTGAAGCTTACTTT
.,TRBD2,TRBV5-1,TRBJ2-7,CASSFEAGGPSEQYF,TGCGCCAGCAGCTTCGAAGCGGGAGGGCCCAGCGAGCAGTACTTC
.,.,TRBV28,TRBJ1-5,CASSTGSLGNQPQHF,TGTGCCAGCAGTACAGGGTCTCTTGGCAATCAGCCCCAGCATTTT
.,TRBD1,TRBV12-3/TRBV12-4,TRBJ1-4,CACGGTGNRDGLFF,TGTGCCTGCGGGGGGACAGGGAACCGAGACGGACTGTTTTTT
many,.,TRBV5-1,TRBJ2-7,CASSPSGYYEQYF,TGCGCCAGCAGCCCCTCCGGGTATTACGAGCAGTACTTC
.,TRBD2,TRBV4-2,TRBJ2-1,CANSQTGTSGRGNNEQFF,TGCGCCAACAGCCAAACCGGGACTAGCGGGAGGGGTAACAATGAGCAGTTCTTC
.,TRBD1,TRBV28,TRBJ2-2,CASTRTGGTGELFF,TGTGCCAGCACCCGGACAGGGGGCACCGGGGAGCTGTTTTTT
many,.,TRBV6-1,TRBJ1-2,CASSDFAGYTF,TGTGCCAGCAGTGACTTTGCTGGCTACACCTTC
.,.,TRBV28,TRBJ1-6,CAIRQFKSSYNSPLHF,TGTGCCATCAGACAATTTAAGAGCTCCTATAATTCACCCCTCCACTTT
many,TRBD1,TRBV12-3/TRBV12-4,TRBJ2-1,CASSRQGTGVTDEQFF,TGTGCCAGCAGTCGGCAGGGGACAGGGGTAACGGATGAGCAGTTCTTC
many,.,TRBV29-1,TRBJ2-7,CSVGAASYEQYF,TGCAGCGTTGGGGCAGCATCCTACGAGCAGTACTTC
.,.,TRBV6-1,TRBJ1-5,CASSGPGRSQPQHF,TGTGCCAGCAGTGGCCCAGGGCGGAGTCAGCCACAGCATTTT
.,TRBD2,TRBV6-6,TRBJ2-7,CASSYGLAGIDGQYF,TGTGCCAGCAGTTACGGACTAGCGGGAATCGACGGGCAGTACTTC
.,TRBD2,TRBV5-4,TRBJ2-7,CASSQTSGSSYEQYF,TGTGCCAGCAGCCAAACTAGCGGGAGCTCCTACGAGCAGTACTTC
once,.,TRBV4-3,TRBJ2-5,CAGSQNGRQETQYF,TGCGCCGGCAGCCAAAATGGACGACAAGAGACCCAGTACTTC
.,.,TRBV4-1,TRBJ2-7,CASSQDRADGYELYF,TGCGCCAGCAGCCAAGATCGGGCCGATGGCTACGAACTGTACTTC
.,TRBD2,TRBV5-4,TRBJ2-1,CASGLGLAGSTEQFF,TGTGCCAGCGGCCTGGGACTAGCGGGAAGCACTGAGCAGTTCTTC
.,.,TRBV5-1,TRBJ2-1,CASSIPGSYNGQFF,TGCGCCAGCAGCATTCCGGGATCCTACAATGGGCAGTTCTTC
.,.,TRBV29-1,TRBJ2-1,CSVGDQEVKYEQFF,TGCAGCGTTGGAGATCAGGAGGTAAAATATGAGCAGTTCTTC
.,TRBD1,TRBV11-1,TRBJ2-7,CASSFAGTEVYEQYF,TGTGCCAGCAGCTTTGCCGGGACAGAGGTCTACGAGCAGTACTTC
.,.,TRBV28,TRBJ2-7,CASSHALQAYEQYF,TGTGCCAGCTCCCATGCACTACAGGCCTACGAGCAGTACTTC
.,.,TRBV5-5,TRBJ2-5,CASSLEPYQETQYF,TGTGCCAGCAGCTTGGAGCCGTACCAAGAGACCCAGTACTTC
.,.,TRBV5-1,TRBJ2-1,CASSFHNEQFF,TGCGCCAGCAGCTTCCACAATGAGCAGTTCTTC